This T cell receptor (beta chain) was recorded in a study of blood T cell repertoires in COVID-19. Study information: Sites across the United States, Italy and Spain contributed samples from acute and convalescent COVID-19. PBMCs, B-cell-depleted T cells, or T cells provided the cDNA or gDNA that made up the material.

Authors' processing steps: It was from reference gene primer amplification that nucleated cell counts were estimated. Using immunoSEQ multiplex PCR, the repertoire was profiled, and TCRdb retains in-frame clones only, with some absent. D and trimming come from the DNA, and the V and J calls and clone size come from that table. The table lists 200,000 to 250,000 clones, 65% to 85% of them singletons. CDR3 length: 11 residues. Germline CDR1 reads SQVTM; CDR2 reads ANQGSEA. V was trimmed by 7 bases and J by 6 bases, leaving 13 bases between them. The rearrangement joins TRBV29-1 to TRBJ2-7; TRBD2 is a possible D gene (5 bases). Input material: peripheral blood. The TCR sequence derives from a woman aged 25 to 45 who had recovered from COVID-19. The CDR3 is CSAAEAGEQYF. CDR3 nucleotide sequence: TGCAGCGCCGCCGAGGCGGGCGAGCAGTACTTC.